This entry concerns a single T cell receptor beta chain. V lost 3 bases, J lost 6 bases, and 8 bases stayed unmatched. The CDR3 runs to 13 residues. The germline V gene has CDR1 DFQATT and CDR2 SNEGSKA (reference sequence). This specimen belongs to a study of identical twins. TCRdb re-analysed the 5' RACE reads in MiXCR, keeping a single row per CDR3 protein. The sample holds 1.5 million to 2 million distinct CDR3 sequences; less than 40% are singletons and the top ten take less than 0.35%. V is TRBV20-1 and J is TRBJ2-7; 7 nucleotides align to TRBD2. What was sequenced was cord blood. The origin of this receptor is a newborn girl in good health. The CDR3 DNA follows: TGCAGTGCTAGCCGGAGCGGGAAGCGCGAGCAGTACTTC. Translated, it gives CSASRSGKREQYF.